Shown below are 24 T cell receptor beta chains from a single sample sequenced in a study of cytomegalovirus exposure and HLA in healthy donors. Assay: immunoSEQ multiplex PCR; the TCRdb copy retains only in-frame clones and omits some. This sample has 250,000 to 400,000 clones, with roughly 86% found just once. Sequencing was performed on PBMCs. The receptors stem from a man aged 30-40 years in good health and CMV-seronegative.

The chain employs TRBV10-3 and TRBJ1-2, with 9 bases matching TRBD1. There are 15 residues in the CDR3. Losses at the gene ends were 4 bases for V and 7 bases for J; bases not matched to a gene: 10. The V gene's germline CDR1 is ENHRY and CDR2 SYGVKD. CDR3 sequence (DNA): TGTGCCATCAGTGGAGGGACAGGGACAGGCGTTGGCTACACCTTC. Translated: CAISGGTGTGVGYTF.

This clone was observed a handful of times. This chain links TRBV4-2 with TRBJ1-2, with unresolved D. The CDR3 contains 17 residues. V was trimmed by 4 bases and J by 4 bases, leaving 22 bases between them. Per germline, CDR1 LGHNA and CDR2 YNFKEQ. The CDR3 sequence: CASSPRDPGQNPYGYTF. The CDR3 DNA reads TGTGCCAGCAGCCCTCGGGATCCAGGCCAGAACCCCTATGGCTACACCTTC.

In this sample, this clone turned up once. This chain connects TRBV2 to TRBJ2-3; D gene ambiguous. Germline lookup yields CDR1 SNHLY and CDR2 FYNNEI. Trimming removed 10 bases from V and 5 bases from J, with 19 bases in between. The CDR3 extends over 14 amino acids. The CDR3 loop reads CAIQPPVVEDTQYF. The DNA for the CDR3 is TGTGCCATCCAACCTCCGGTGGTAGAAGATACGCAGTATTTT. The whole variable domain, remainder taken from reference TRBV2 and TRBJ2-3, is EPEVTQTPSHQVTQMGQEVILRCVPISNHLYFYWYRQILGQKVEFLVSFYNNEISEKSEIFDDQFSVERPDGSNFTLKIRSTKLEDSAMYFCAIQPPVVEDTQYFGPGTRLTVL.

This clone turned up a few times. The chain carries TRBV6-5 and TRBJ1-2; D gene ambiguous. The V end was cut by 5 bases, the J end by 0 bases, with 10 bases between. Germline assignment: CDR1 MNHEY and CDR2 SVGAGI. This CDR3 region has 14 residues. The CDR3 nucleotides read TGTGCCAGCAGTAACAGCCTCCCTAACTATGGCTACACCTTC. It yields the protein CASSNSLPNYGYTF.

In DNA form, the CDR3 reads TGCGCCAGCAGGATAGCGGGGGGGCTCACAGATACGCAGTATTTT. This codes for CASRIAGGLTDTQYF. The chain joins TRBV10-2 to TRBJ2-3, with 11 nucleotides matching TRBD2. CDR3 length: 15 residues. The germline V gene encodes CDR1 WSHSY and CDR2 SAAADI. Trimming at V came to 6 bases and at J to 2 bases, leaving 4 bases not matched to a gene.

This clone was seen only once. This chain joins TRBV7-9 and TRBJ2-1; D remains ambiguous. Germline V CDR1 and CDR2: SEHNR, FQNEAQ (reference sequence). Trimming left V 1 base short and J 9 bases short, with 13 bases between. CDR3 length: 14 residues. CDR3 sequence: CASSLVVSYGEQFF. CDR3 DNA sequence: TGTGCCAGCAGCTTAGTGGTTTCTTACGGTGAGCAGTTCTTC.

The CDR3 reads CASSRSDGDSGANVLTF. CDR3 sequence (DNA): TGCGCCAGCAGCCGATCGGACGGGGACTCTGGGGCCAACGTCCTGACTTTC. The chain is built from TRBV4-1 and TRBJ2-6, with D tentatively TRBD2 (5 bases). CDR3 length equals 17 residues. Germline V CDR1 and CDR2: MGHRA, YSYEKL. Trimming shortened V by 4 bases and J by 0 bases, and 13 bases separated the two germline ends.

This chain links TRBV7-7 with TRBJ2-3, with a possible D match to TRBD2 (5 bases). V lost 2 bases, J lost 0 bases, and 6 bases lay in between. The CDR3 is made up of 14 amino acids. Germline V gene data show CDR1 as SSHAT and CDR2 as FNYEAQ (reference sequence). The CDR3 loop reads CASSLSSSTDTQYF. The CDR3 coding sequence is TGTGCCAGCAGCTTATCTAGCAGCACAGATACGCAGTATTTT. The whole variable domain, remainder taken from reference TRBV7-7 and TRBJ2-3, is GAGVSQSPRYKVTKRGQDVTLRCDPISSHATLYWYQQALGQGPEFLTYFNYEAQPDKSGLPSDRFSAERPEGSISTLTIQRTEQRDSAMYRCASSLSSSTDTQYFGPGTRLTVL.

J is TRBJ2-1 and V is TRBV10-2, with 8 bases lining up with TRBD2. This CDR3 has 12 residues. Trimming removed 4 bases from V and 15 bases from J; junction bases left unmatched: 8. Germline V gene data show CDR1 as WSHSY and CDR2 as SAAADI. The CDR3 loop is CASSGRGLGPFF. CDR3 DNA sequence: TGCGCCAGCAGTGGTAGGGGACTAGGGCCGTTCTTC.

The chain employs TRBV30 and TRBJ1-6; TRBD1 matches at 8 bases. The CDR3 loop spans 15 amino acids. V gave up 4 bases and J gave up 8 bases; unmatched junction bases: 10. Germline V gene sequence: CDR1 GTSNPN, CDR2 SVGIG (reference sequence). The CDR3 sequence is CAWMGSRGLDSPLHF. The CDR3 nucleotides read TGTGCCTGGATGGGGTCCAGGGGGCTGGATTCACCCCTCCACTTT.

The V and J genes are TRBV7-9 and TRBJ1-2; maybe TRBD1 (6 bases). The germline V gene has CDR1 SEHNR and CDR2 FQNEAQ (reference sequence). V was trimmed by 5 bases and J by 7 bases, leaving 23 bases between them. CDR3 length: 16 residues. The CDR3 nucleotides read TGTGCCAGCAGCGACATCCAGGGGATCGGGGAGCTTGGCTACACCTTC. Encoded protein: CASSDIQGIGELGYTF. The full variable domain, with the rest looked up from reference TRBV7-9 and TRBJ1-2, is DTGVSQNPRHKITKRGQNVTFRCDPISEHNRLYWYRQTLGQGPEFLTYFQNEAQLEKSRLLSDRFSAERPKGSFSTLEIQRTEQGDSAMYLCASSDIQGIGELGYTFGSGTRLTVV.

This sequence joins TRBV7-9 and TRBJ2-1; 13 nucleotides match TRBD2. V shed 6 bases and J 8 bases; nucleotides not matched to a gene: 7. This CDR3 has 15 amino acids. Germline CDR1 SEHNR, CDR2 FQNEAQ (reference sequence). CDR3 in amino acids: CASSSGTSGVYEQFF. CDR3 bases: TGTGCCAGCAGTTCCGGGACTAGCGGGGTCTATGAGCAGTTCTTC.

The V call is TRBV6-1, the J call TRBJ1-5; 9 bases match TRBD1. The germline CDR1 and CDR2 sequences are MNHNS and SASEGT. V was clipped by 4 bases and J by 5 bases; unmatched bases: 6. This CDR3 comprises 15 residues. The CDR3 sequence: CASSVRQGEDQPQHF. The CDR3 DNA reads TGTGCCAGCAGTGTAAGACAGGGGGAGGATCAGCCCCAGCATTTT.

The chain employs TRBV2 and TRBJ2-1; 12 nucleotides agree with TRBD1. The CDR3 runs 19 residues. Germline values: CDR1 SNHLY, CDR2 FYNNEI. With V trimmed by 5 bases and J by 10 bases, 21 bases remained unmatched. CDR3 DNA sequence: TGTGCCAGCAGTCCCGGGACAGGGGGCGTATTGGCCCCGTATAGGGAGCAGTTCTTC. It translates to CASSPGTGGVLAPYREQFF.

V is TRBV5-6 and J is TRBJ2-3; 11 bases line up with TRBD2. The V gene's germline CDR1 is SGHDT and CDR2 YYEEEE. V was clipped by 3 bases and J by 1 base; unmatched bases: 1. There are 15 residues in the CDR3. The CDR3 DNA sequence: TGTGCCAGCAGCTCGACTAGCGGGGGCACAGATACGCAGTATTTT. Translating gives CASSSTSGGTDTQYF.

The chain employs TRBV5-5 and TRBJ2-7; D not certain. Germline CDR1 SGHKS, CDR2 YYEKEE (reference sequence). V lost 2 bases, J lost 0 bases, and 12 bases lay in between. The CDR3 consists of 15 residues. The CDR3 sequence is CASSFLDSSSYEQYF. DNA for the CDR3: TGTGCCAGCAGCTTCCTGGATAGCAGCTCCTACGAGCAGTACTTC.

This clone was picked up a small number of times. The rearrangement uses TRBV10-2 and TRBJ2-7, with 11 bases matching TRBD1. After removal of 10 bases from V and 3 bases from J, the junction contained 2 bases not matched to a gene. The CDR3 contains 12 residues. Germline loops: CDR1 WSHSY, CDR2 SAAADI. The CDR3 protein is CATGTGGYEQYF. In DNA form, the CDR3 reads TGCGCCACCGGGACAGGGGGCTACGAGCAGTACTTC.

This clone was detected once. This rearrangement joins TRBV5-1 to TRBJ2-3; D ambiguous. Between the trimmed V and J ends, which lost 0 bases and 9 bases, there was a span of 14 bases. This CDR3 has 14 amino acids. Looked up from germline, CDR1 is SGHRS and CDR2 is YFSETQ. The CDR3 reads CASSLGKTLETQYF. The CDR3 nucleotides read TGCGCCAGCAGCTTGGGCAAGACGCTGGAGACGCAGTATTTT.

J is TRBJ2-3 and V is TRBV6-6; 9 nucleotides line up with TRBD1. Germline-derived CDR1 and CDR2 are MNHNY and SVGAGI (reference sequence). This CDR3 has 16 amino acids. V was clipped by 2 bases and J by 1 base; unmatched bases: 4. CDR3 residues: CASSYVQGARTDTQYF. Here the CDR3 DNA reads TGTGCCAGCAGTTACGTACAGGGGGCCCGCACAGATACGCAGTATTTT.

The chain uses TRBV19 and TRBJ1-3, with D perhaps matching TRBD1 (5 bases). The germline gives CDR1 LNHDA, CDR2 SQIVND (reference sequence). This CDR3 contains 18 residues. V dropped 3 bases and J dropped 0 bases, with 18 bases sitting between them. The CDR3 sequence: CASSMGLSLHYSGNTIYF. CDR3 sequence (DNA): TGTGCCAGTAGTATGGGACTGAGCCTCCATTACTCTGGAAACACCATATATTTT.

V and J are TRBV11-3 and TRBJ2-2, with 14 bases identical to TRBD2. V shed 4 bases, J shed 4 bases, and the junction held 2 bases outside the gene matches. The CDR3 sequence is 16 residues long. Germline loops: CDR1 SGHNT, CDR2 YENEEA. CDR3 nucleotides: TGTGCCAGCAGCTCCGGGACTAGCGGGGGCACCGGGGAGCTGTTTTTT. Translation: CASSSGTSGGTGELFF.

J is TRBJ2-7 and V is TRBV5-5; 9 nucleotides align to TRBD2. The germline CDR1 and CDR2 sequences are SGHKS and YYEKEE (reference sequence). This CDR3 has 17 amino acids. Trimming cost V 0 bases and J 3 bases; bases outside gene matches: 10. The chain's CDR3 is CASSLGPLGTSNYEQYF. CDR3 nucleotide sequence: TGTGCCAGCAGCTTGGGCCCACTTGGGACTAGCAACTACGAGCAGTACTTC.

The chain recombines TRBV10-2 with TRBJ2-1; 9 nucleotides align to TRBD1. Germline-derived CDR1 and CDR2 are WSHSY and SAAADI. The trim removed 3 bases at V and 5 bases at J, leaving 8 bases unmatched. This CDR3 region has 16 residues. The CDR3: CASSDLRRDRDNEQFF. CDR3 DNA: TGCGCCAGCAGTGACTTACGACGGGACAGGGACAATGAGCAGTTCTTC.

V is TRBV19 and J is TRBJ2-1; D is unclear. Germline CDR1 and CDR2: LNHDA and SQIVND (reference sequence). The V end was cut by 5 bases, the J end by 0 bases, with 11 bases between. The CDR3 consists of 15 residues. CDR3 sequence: CASSPRVFSYNEQFF. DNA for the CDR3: TGTGCCAGTAGTCCTCGGGTTTTCTCCTACAATGAGCAGTTCTTC.